This T cell receptor beta chain was obtained from a study of cytomegalovirus exposure and HLA in healthy donors. Notes on the study in general: An analysis done earlier found most TCR beta V segments productive about 87% or about 30% of the time. The HLA-A and HLA-B alleles of most subjects were reportedly predicted accurately from TCR beta sequences.

This clone was recorded only once. The target antigen is unknown. PCR primers comprised 60 Vbeta and 13 Jbeta primers. Method: immunoSEQ multiplex PCR; TCRdb's copy keeps in-frame clones and lacks some. The sample contains roughly 180,000 clones, around 78% of which appear only once. CDR1 is SGHDT, CDR2 YYEEEE, per germline. The CDR3 has 14 residues. Deletions cut 1 base from V and 1 base from J, with 6 bases between. Sequenced sample: PBMCs. The rearrangement links TRBV5-6 to TRBJ1-5; D may be TRBD1 (6 bases). The TCR was taken from a woman aged 45-65 years in good health and CMV-seropositive. Written as DNA, the CDR3 is TGTGCCAGCAGCTTGAGGGGGAGCAATCAGCCCCAGCATTTT. Its protein is CASSLRGSNQPQHF.